This entry describes one T cell receptor (beta chain). This specimen comes from a study of control samples from healthy donors and cancer patients. Per the germline V gene, CDR1 is KGHDR and CDR2 is SFDVKD. V was shortened by 4 bases and J by 7 bases, with 9 bases between the two germline ends. The CDR3 spans 12 residues. TCRdb keeps only in-frame clones here, not all; method: immunoSEQ multiplex PCR. This table has just over 20,000 clones, 80% to 85% appearing once. The sequence was obtained from a man aged 55 to 70 with colorectal cancer. The sequenced sample was PBMCs. V gene TRBV24-1 combines with J gene TRBJ1-2; weak D call: TRBD1 (5 bases). Here the CDR3 reads CATSEPRAGYTF. For the CDR3, the DNA is TGTGCCACCAGTGAACCCAGGGCTGGCTACACCTTC.